Listed below are T cell receptor beta chains from one sample, sequenced in a study of response to subunit inactivated influenza vaccine. Each CDR3 protein gets one entry after TCRdb re-called the RT-PCR reads with MiXCR. The table shows under 500,000 distinct CDR3 sequences, with roughly 9.8% occurring only once. The material was PBMCs from blood, obtained 45 days after vaccination. The receptors were gathered from a man between 50 and 59 years old who received an inactivated influenza vaccine. Both conserved end residues are part of each CDR3. A D gene is named only where the DNA matches it firmly. Clone size is shown for a subset of rows, as once, few, many or a class of expanded clone.

j_call: TRBJ2-7
clone_size: many
v_call: TRBV6-5
d_call: NA
cdr3_nt: TGTGCTAGTTGGGCCAGCTCCTACGAGCAGTACTTC
cdr3_aa: CASWASSYEQYF

j_call: TRBJ2-5
clone_size: NA
v_call: TRBV5-1
d_call: NA
cdr3_nt: TGCGCCAGCAGCTTGCGAAGACCGGGAATCGGTATGGATGGGAAAGAGACCCAGTACTTC
cdr3_aa: CASSLRRPGIGMDGKETQYF

j_call: TRBJ2-7
clone_size: few
v_call: TRBV6-5
d_call: NA
cdr3_nt: TGTGCCAGCAGTTACTCGCCGCGGCGAACCTACGAGCAGTACTTC
cdr3_aa: CASSYSPRRTYEQYF

j_call: TRBJ1-1
clone_size: many
v_call: TRBV20-1
d_call: NA
cdr3_nt: TGCAGTGCTAGGTGGGGTGCGGACACTGAAGCTTTCTTT
cdr3_aa: CSARWGADTEAFF

j_call: TRBJ2-1
clone_size: few
v_call: TRBV20-1
d_call: TRBD2
cdr3_nt: TGCAGTGCCAAAACTAGCGGGTACTACAATGAGCAGTTCTTC
cdr3_aa: CSAKTSGYYNEQFF

j_call: TRBJ2-3
clone_size: NA
v_call: TRBV29-1
d_call: TRBD1
cdr3_nt: TGCAGCGTTGAAGATGGGAAGGACAGGGGCCTAGGAGATACGCAGTATTTT
cdr3_aa: CSVEDGKDRGLGDTQYF

j_call: TRBJ2-5
clone_size: NA
v_call: TRBV18
d_call: NA
cdr3_nt: TGTGCCAGCTCACCCGACACTCGAGAGACCCAGTACTTC
cdr3_aa: CASSPDTRETQYF

j_call: TRBJ2-3
clone_size: few
v_call: TRBV5-1
d_call: NA
cdr3_nt: TGCGCCAGCAGCTTGGTGTTTAGCACAAGCACAGATACGCAGTATTTT
cdr3_aa: CASSLVFSTSTDTQYF

j_call: TRBJ2-4
clone_size: few
v_call: TRBV20-1
d_call: NA
cdr3_nt: TGCAGTGCCGGGGACCTAGCCAAAAACATTCAGTACTTC
cdr3_aa: CSAGDLAKNIQYF

j_call: TRBJ2-7
clone_size: NA
v_call: TRBV20-1
d_call: TRBD2
cdr3_nt: TGCAGTGCTAGACCCCTCCTAGCGGGAGTGGACGAGCAGTACTTC
cdr3_aa: CSARPLLAGVDEQYF

j_call: TRBJ2-7
clone_size: many
v_call: TRBV20-1
d_call: TRBD1
cdr3_nt: TGCAGTGCTAGAGGACAGGGAAATATGGACGAGCAGTACTTC
cdr3_aa: CSARGQGNMDEQYF

j_call: TRBJ1-4
clone_size: few
v_call: TRBV12-3/TRBV12-4
d_call: TRBD1
cdr3_nt: TGTGCCAGCAGCCGGAACAGGGGCGGGGGTGAAAAACTGTTTTTT
cdr3_aa: CASSRNRGGGEKLFF

j_call: TRBJ2-5
clone_size: NA
v_call: TRBV4-3
d_call: NA
cdr3_nt: TGCGCCAGCAACCGGTCCCAAGAGACCCAGTACTTC
cdr3_aa: CASNRSQETQYF

j_call: TRBJ2-3
clone_size: few
v_call: TRBV20-1
d_call: TRBD2
cdr3_nt: TGCAGTGCTAGCGGTCTAGCGGAGCGTACAGATACGCAGTATTTT
cdr3_aa: CSASGLAERTDTQYF

j_call: TRBJ2-7
clone_size: NA
v_call: TRBV18
d_call: TRBD2
cdr3_nt: TGTGCCAGCTCACCCGGGGGACTAGCGGGAAGCTACGAGCAGTACTTC
cdr3_aa: CASSPGGLAGSYEQYF

j_call: TRBJ2-5
clone_size: NA
v_call: TRBV13
d_call: NA
cdr3_nt: TGTGCCAGCAGTTGCGCGTCTAGCTGGCAAGAGACCCAGTACTTC
cdr3_aa: CASSCASSWQETQYF

j_call: TRBJ1-2
clone_size: few
v_call: TRBV5-5
d_call: TRBD1
cdr3_nt: TGTGCCAGCAGTTATACGGCCGGGACAGCTAACTATGGCTACACCTTC
cdr3_aa: CASSYTAGTANYGYTF

j_call: TRBJ2-1
clone_size: few
v_call: TRBV7-2
d_call: NA
cdr3_nt: TGTGCCAGCAGCTCCCGACAGGGAGGGTCCTACAATGAGCAGTTCTTC
cdr3_aa: CASSSRQGGSYNEQFF

j_call: TRBJ2-2
clone_size: NA
v_call: TRBV5-1
d_call: NA
cdr3_nt: TGCGCCAGCGCGGTCGTTCCGTCCGGGGAGCTGTTTTTT
cdr3_aa: CASAVVPSGELFF

j_call: TRBJ2-1
clone_size: many
v_call: TRBV9
d_call: TRBD2
cdr3_nt: TGTGCCAGCAGCGTAGAAGGGAGGGACAATGAGCAGTTCTTC
cdr3_aa: CASSVEGRDNEQFF

j_call: TRBJ2-1
clone_size: NA
v_call: TRBV24-1
d_call: TRBD1
cdr3_nt: TGTGCCACCAGTGACCCAGGGACAGGGGGAGGCAATGAGCAGTTCTTC
cdr3_aa: CATSDPGTGGGNEQFF

j_call: TRBJ2-1
clone_size: NA
v_call: TRBV24-1
d_call: TRBD1
cdr3_nt: TGTGCCACCAGTGATTTTCTACCGGGACAGGGCTACAATGAGCAGTTCTTC
cdr3_aa: CATSDFLPGQGYNEQFF

j_call: TRBJ2-2
clone_size: many
v_call: TRBV12-3/TRBV12-4
d_call: TRBD1
cdr3_nt: TGTGCCAGCAGGAGACAGGGGAACACCGGGGAGCTGTTTTTT
cdr3_aa: CASRRQGNTGELFF

j_call: TRBJ1-1
clone_size: few
v_call: TRBV6-7
d_call: NA
cdr3_nt: TGTGCCAGCAAAAAACAAGGGAACACTGAAGCTTTCTTT
cdr3_aa: CASKKQGNTEAFF

j_call: TRBJ2-7
clone_size: NA
v_call: TRBV11-2
d_call: NA
cdr3_nt: TGTGCCAGCAGCTCGGGGCTTGGGGCGTTTTACGAGCAGTACTTC
cdr3_aa: CASSSGLGAFYEQYF

j_call: TRBJ2-7
clone_size: NA
v_call: TRBV5-1
d_call: NA
cdr3_nt: TGCGCCAGCAGCTTGGTCGACAGGAACTACGAGCAGTACTTC
cdr3_aa: CASSLVDRNYEQYF

j_call: TRBJ2-7
clone_size: few
v_call: TRBV20-1
d_call: NA
cdr3_nt: TGCAGTGCCCTAGCACTCCGGGACCCGTCCTACGAGCAGTACTTC
cdr3_aa: CSALALRDPSYEQYF

j_call: TRBJ2-1
clone_size: NA
v_call: TRBV20-1
d_call: TRBD2
cdr3_nt: TGCAGTGCTAGAATAGGACTAGCGGGAACGAATGAGCAGTTCTTC
cdr3_aa: CSARIGLAGTNEQFF

j_call: TRBJ2-3
clone_size: many
v_call: TRBV6-2/TRBV6-3
d_call: TRBD1
cdr3_nt: TGTGCCAGCAGTTACGCCGGGGACAGGGAGAGTACAGATACGCAGTATTTT
cdr3_aa: CASSYAGDRESTDTQYF

j_call: TRBJ2-7
clone_size: NA
v_call: TRBV5-1
d_call: TRBD1
cdr3_nt: TGCGCCAGCAGCTTTGGGGACAGGGTCTACGAGCAGTACTTC
cdr3_aa: CASSFGDRVYEQYF

j_call: TRBJ2-7
clone_size: many
v_call: TRBV3-1
d_call: TRBD1
cdr3_nt: TGTGCCAGCAGCCAAGGAGGGACAGGGAGGTACGAGCAGTACTTC
cdr3_aa: CASSQGGTGRYEQYF

j_call: TRBJ2-7
clone_size: NA
v_call: TRBV7-9
d_call: NA
cdr3_nt: TGTGCCAGCAGCTTAACCCAGGGTACCTACGAGCAGTACTTC
cdr3_aa: CASSLTQGTYEQYF

j_call: TRBJ2-7
clone_size: few
v_call: TRBV7-2
d_call: NA
cdr3_nt: TGTGCCAGCACCAAAGGGACTTCTTTCTACGAGCAGTACTTC
cdr3_aa: CASTKGTSFYEQYF

j_call: TRBJ2-3
clone_size: few
v_call: TRBV10-3
d_call: NA
cdr3_nt: TGTGCCATCAGTTGGGACAATCGAGATACGCAGTATTTT
cdr3_aa: CAISWDNRDTQYF

j_call: TRBJ1-5
clone_size: few
v_call: TRBV5-6
d_call: NA
cdr3_nt: TGTGCCAGCAGTTTGGGAATTAATCAGCCCCAGCATTTT
cdr3_aa: CASSLGINQPQHF

j_call: TRBJ1-1
clone_size: few
v_call: TRBV7-2
d_call: TRBD1
cdr3_nt: TGTGCCAGCAGCTTTCTACAGGGGAAAGCTTTCTTT
cdr3_aa: CASSFLQGKAFF

j_call: TRBJ1-2
clone_size: few
v_call: TRBV4-2
d_call: NA
cdr3_nt: TGTGCCAGCAGGACTAGGGGAGGCTATGGCTACACCTTC
cdr3_aa: CASRTRGGYGYTF

j_call: TRBJ2-1
clone_size: few
v_call: TRBV11-2
d_call: NA
cdr3_nt: TGTGCCAGCAGCTTAAGTGTTACAGGGTACAATGAGCAGTTCTTC
cdr3_aa: CASSLSVTGYNEQFF